Described below is a single T cell receptor beta chain sequence and its context. Source study methods: Reference gene primers were amplified, and this amplification served to estimate nucleated cell counts. The table came from immunoSEQ multiplex PCR; TCRdb's copy has only in-frame clones and leaves some out. Clone size and the V and J calls come from that table; the DNA yielded D and trimming. Found here are about 210,000 clones, roughly 85% of them singletons; the top ten hold over 2%. The record originates from a study of blood T cell repertoires in COVID-19. Across the whole study: Spain, Italy and the United States supplied samples that represented acute and convalescent COVID-19. T cells, B-cell-depleted T cells, or PBMCs provided the cDNA or gDNA that served as material.

Trimming took 6 bases from V and 8 from J, leaving 19 bases between them. The length of the CDR3 is 14 residues. The germline gives CDR1 SNHLY, CDR2 FYNNEI. Source material: peripheral blood. This TCR was sampled from a woman in her 70s with COVID-19, enrolled during active disease. The rearrangement joins TRBV2 to TRBJ1-2; tentative D call: TRBD1 (6 bases). The CDR3 nucleotides are TGTGCCAGCAGGGACAGACAAGGACTAGGAGGCTACACCTTC. Residues: CASRDRQGLGGYTF.